A selection of T cell receptor beta chains follows, all from one sample in a study of PD-L1 blockade in urothelial cancer. TCRdb's table, derived via immunoSEQ multiplex PCR, lists solely in-frame clones and lacks some. The table has about 76,000 clones, 91% seen once. The material sequenced was PBMCs, taken around atezolizumab (anti-PD-L1) treatment. The source is a woman older than 75 with urothelial cancer. Both conserved end residues are part of each CDR3. The D gene is left open where the match is weak. A clone size is listed for some rows: how often the clone was seen (once, few, many), or a class if it is expanded.

cdr3_nt cdr3_aa d_call clone_size j_call v_call
TGTGCCAGCAGTTACGCGGGGGTGGGCTACGAGCAGTACTTC CASSYAGVGYEQYF TRBD2 NA TRBJ2-7 TRBV6-5
TGTGCCAGCAGCCGAGCGGGAGGTGACGTTGAGCAGTTCTTC CASSRAGGDVEQFF TRBD2 NA TRBJ2-1 TRBV7-9
TGCGCCAGCAGCCCGGGACAACCCGAGCAGTACTTC CASSPGQPEQYF NA few TRBJ2-7 TRBV5-1
TGTGCCAGCTCACCGCGGGGGAGCGGGAGGAGCACAGATACGCAGTATTTT CASSPRGSGRSTDTQYF TRBD2 NA TRBJ2-3 TRBV18
TGTGCCAGCAGGGGCATAGAGCAGTACTTC CASRGIEQYF NA NA TRBJ2-7 TRBV6-1
TGTGCCATCACCTCAGGCTATGGCTACACCTTC CAITSGYGYTF NA NA TRBJ1-2 TRBV10-3
TGTGCCAGCAGCCCCCAGGGGGCAGCCAAAAACATTCAGTACTTC CASSPQGAAKNIQYF TRBD1 NA TRBJ2-4 TRBV5-4
TGTGCCAGCTCACCTAGTCTAGCGGGAGTGGGTGAGCAGTTCTTC CASSPSLAGVGEQFF TRBD2 NA TRBJ2-1 TRBV18
TGTGCCAGCAGCTCGCGCCACACATGGGCCTCGAACACCGGGGAGCTGTTTTTT CASSSRHTWASNTGELFF NA NA TRBJ2-2 TRBV7-8
TGTGCCATCAGTGAGGAGGCTAACCCGGAGACCCAGTACTTC CAISEEANPETQYF NA NA TRBJ2-5 TRBV10-3
TGTGCCAGCAGCACCACCGGGACAGGTGGAGGAGATACGCAGTATTTT CASSTTGTGGGDTQYF TRBD1 NA TRBJ2-3 TRBV28
TGTGCCAGCAGCTTAGGGACAGGGGGTTCCTACAATGAGCAGTTCTTC CASSLGTGGSYNEQFF TRBD1 once TRBJ2-1 TRBV7-9
TGCGCCAGCAGCGCGGGACAGGTAGTTCCCTACGAGCAGTACTTC CASSAGQVVPYEQYF TRBD1 NA TRBJ2-7 TRBV5-1
TGCAGCGTTGGGGGACAGGGGGGAACTTTCTTT CSVGGQGGTFF TRBD1 NA TRBJ1-1 TRBV29-1
TGTGCCAGCGGAGGGGCTCCTAATCAGCCCCAGCATTTT CASGGAPNQPQHF NA NA TRBJ1-5 TRBV28
TGTGCCAGTAGTATTCTACAGAGCAATCAGCCCCAGCATTTT CASSILQSNQPQHF NA once TRBJ1-5 TRBV19
TGTGCCATCAGGGACACGTGGACAGAGAACACTGAAGCTTTCTTT CAIRDTWTENTEAFF NA few TRBJ1-1 TRBV10-3